Given below is one T cell receptor (beta chain) in context. What it binds is unknown. The entirety of the isolated RNA underwent reverse transcription, so expressed TCRB transcripts were sequenced. TCRdb's copy holds only in-frame clones and misses some; the assay was immunoSEQ multiplex PCR. In the table there are 25,000 to 30,000 clones, around three fifths of which are singletons. The data were obtained in a study of beta chain features in type 1 diabetes. Study context: What patients shared with healthy donors was a similar profile of age, gender and cell yields. The study, taken as a whole, reports: All four CD4+ subsets of Type 1 diabetes patients contained TCRB CDR3s that were moderately but significantly shorter.

The CDR3 sequence is 20 residues long. V shed 2 bases and J 1 base; nucleotides not matched to a gene: 15. Germline values: CDR1 SGHVS, CDR2 FNYEAQ. The origin of this receptor is a woman aged 25-40 years with type 1 diabetes. The sample consisted of Tregs from blood. The rearrangement joins TRBV7-6 to TRBJ2-1, with TRBD2 matching over 9 bases. The CDR3 protein is CASSLRAGTSSVVSYNEQFF. The CDR3 region has the DNA TGTGCCAGCAGCTTAAGGGCCGGGACTAGCTCCGTTGTGTCCTACAATGAGCAGTTCTTC. The full variable domain, its missing parts supplied by reference TRBV7-6 and TRBJ2-1, is GAGVSQSPRYKVTKRGQDVALRCDPISGHVSLYWYRQALGQGPEFLTYFNYEAQQDKSGLPNDRFSAERPEGSISTLTIQRTEQRDSAMYRCASSLRAGTSSVVSYNEQFFGPGTRLTVL.